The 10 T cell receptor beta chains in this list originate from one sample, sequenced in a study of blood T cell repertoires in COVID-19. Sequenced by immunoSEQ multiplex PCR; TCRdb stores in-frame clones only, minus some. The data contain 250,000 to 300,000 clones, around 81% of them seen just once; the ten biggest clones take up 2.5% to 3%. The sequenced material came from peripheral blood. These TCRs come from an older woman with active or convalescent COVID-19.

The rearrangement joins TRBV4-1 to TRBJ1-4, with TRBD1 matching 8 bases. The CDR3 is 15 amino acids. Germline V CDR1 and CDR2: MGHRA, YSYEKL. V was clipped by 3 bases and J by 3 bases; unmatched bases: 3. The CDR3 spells CASSQSTGANEKLFF. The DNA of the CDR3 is TGCGCCAGCAGCCAGTCGACAGGGGCTAATGAAAAACTGTTTTTT.

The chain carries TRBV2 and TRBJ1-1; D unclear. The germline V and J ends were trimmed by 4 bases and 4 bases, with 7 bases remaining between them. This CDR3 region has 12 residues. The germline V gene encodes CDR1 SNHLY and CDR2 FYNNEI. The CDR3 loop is CASSGSGTEAFF. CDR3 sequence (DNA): TGTGCCAGCAGTGGTTCCGGCACTGAAGCTTTCTTT.

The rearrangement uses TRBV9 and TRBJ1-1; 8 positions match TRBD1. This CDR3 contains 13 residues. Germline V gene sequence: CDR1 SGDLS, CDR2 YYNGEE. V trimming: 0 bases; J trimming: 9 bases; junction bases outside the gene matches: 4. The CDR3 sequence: CASSVEGDRKAFF. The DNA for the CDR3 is TGTGCCAGCAGCGTAGAGGGGGACAGGAAAGCTTTCTTT.

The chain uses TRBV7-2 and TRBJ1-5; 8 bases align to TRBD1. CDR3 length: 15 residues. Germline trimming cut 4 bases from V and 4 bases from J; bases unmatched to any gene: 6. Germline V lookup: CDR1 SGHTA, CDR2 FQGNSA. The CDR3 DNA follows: TGTGCCAGCAGCTCAACAGGGGGAAGGAATCAGCCCCAGCATTTT. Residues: CASSSTGGRNQPQHF.

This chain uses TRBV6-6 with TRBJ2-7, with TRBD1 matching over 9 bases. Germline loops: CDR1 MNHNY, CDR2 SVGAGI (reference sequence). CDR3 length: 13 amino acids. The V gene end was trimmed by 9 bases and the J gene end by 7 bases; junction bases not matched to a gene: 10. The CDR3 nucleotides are TGTGCCAGTGGCGGGACAGGGCAGGAGGAGCAGTACTTC. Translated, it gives CASGGTGQEEQYF.

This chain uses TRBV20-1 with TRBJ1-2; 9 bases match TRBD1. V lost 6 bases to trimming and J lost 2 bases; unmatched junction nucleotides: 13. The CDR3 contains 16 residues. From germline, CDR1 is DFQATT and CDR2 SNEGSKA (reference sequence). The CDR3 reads CSASPLSTGGNYGYTF. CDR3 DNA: TGCAGTGCCAGTCCCCTTTCGACAGGGGGGAACTATGGCTACACCTTC.

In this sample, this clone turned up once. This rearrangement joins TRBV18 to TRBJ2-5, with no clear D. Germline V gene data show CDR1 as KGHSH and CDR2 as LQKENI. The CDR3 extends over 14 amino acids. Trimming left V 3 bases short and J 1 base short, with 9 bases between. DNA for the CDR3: TGTGCCAGCTCACCGGAACAGATCCAAGAGACCCAGTACTTC. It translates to CASSPEQIQETQYF.

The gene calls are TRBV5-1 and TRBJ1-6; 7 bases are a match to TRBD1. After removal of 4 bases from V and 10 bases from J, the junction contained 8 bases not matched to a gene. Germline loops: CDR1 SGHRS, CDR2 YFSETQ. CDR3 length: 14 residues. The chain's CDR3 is CASSPRQGQSPLHF. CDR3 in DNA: TGCGCCAGCAGCCCCAGACAGGGACAATCACCCCTCCACTTT.

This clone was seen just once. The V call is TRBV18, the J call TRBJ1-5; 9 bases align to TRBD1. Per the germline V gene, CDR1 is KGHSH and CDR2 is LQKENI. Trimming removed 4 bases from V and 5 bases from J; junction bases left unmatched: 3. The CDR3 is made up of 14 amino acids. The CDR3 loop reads CASSRQGGDQPQHF. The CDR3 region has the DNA TGTGCCAGCTCACGACAGGGGGGGGATCAGCCCCAGCATTTT.

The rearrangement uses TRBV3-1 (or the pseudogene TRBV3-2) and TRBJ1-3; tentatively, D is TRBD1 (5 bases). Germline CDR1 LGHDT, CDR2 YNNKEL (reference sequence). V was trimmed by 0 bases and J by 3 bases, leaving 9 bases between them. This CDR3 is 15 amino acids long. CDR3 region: CASSQDMGLGNTIYF. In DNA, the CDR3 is TGTGCCAGCAGCCAAGATATGGGACTTGGAAACACCATATATTTT.